Below, 25 T cell receptor beta chains from the same sample are listed, as sequenced in a study of human thymus T cells. Method: immunoSEQ multiplex PCR; TCRdb's copy keeps in-frame clones and lacks some. The sample has roughly 86,000 clones, just over 95% seen once. From resections taken during corrective heart surgery, the thymus tissue was obtained. The sequenced sample consisted of thymus tissue. All receptors come from a boy under three years old with a congenital heart defect but otherwise immunologically healthy.

This rearrangement joins TRBV27 to TRBJ2-7; D may be TRBD1 (5 bases). The CDR3 runs 18 residues. V lost 3 bases to trimming and J lost 4 bases, with 25 bases between them. The germline CDR1 and CDR2 sequences are MNHEY and SMNVEV (reference sequence). The CDR3 reads CASSFQQAGSDPHYEQYF. The CDR3 DNA is TGTGCCAGCAGTTTTCAGCAGGCAGGGTCGGACCCGCATTACGAGCAGTACTTC.

The chain employs TRBV6-1 and TRBJ1-5, with D unresolved. The germline gives CDR1 MNHNS, CDR2 SASEGT. Trimming cost V 2 bases and J 6 bases, with 11 bases left between them. This CDR3 is built from 14 residues. The CDR3 protein is CASSEREGTQPQHF. For the CDR3, the DNA is TGTGCCAGCAGTGAAAGGGAGGGAACTCAGCCCCAGCATTTT.

The chain uses TRBV5-1 and TRBJ2-5; the D gene is possibly TRBD1 (5 bases). The germline V and J ends were trimmed by 0 bases and 1 base, with 16 bases remaining between them. Per the germline V gene, CDR1 is SGHRS and CDR2 is YFSETQ. The CDR3 covers 17 residues. Written as DNA, the CDR3 is TGCGCCAGCAGCTTGGGTAGTGGGGCGGCTTCCCAAGAGACCCAGTACTTC. This encodes CASSLGSGAASQETQYF. The entire variable domain, with the rest obtained from reference TRBV5-1 and TRBJ2-5, is as follows: KAGVTQTPRYLIKTRGQQVTLSCSPISGHRSVSWYQQTPGQGLQFLFEYFSETQRNKGNFPGRFSGRQFSNSRSEMNVSTLELGDSALYLCASSLGSGAASQETQYFGPGTRLLVL.

The rearrangement links TRBV19 to TRBJ2-1, with TRBD2 identical over 9 bases. Germline-derived CDR1 and CDR2 are LNHDA and SQIVND (reference sequence). CDR3 size: 16 residues. Trimming cost V 1 base and J 7 bases; bases outside gene matches: 8. The CDR3 bases are TGTGCCAGTAGTATAGGATGGCTAGCGGGGCCGAATGAGCAGTTCTTC. This translates into CASSIGWLAGPNEQFF. The complete variable domain, with remaining parts taken from reference TRBV19 and TRBJ2-1, reads DGGITQSPKYLFRKEGQNVTLSCEQNLNHDAMYWYRQDPGQGLRLIYYSQIVNDFQKGDIAEGYSVSREKKESFPLTVTSAQKNPTAFYLCASSIGWLAGPNEQFFGPGTRLTVL.

The DNA of the CDR3 is TGCGCCAGCACCTATATGATGGGGGATGGCGACTCAACAACAGGGATCAATGGCTACACCTTC. Encoded protein: CASTYMMGDGDSTTGINGYTF. The V gene is TRBV5-1, the J gene TRBJ1-2; D is possibly TRBD1 (6 bases). CDR1 is SGHRS, CDR2 YFSETQ, per germline. The CDR3 runs to 21 residues. V lost 6 bases, J lost 6 bases, and 39 bases lay in between. Variable domain in full (rest from reference TRBV5-1 and TRBJ1-2): KAGVTQTPRYLIKTRGQQVTLSCSPISGHRSVSWYQQTPGQGLQFLFEYFSETQRNKGNFPGRFSGRQFSNSRSEMNVSTLELGDSALYLCASTYMMGDGDSTTGINGYTFGSGTRLTVV.

The chain uses TRBV4-3 and TRBJ2-1; D is perhaps TRBD2 (5 bases). Per germline, CDR1 LGHNA and CDR2 YSLEER. Trimming pared 0 bases from V and 7 bases from J, leaving 13 bases between. The CDR3 length is 15 residues. The CDR3 sequence is CASSQDSLDLNEQFF. In nucleotides, the CDR3 is TGCGCCAGCAGCCAAGATAGCCTGGACTTAAATGAGCAGTTCTTC.

The CDR3 region has the DNA TGTGCCAGCAGCCGGGGACAGGGCAACAATGAGCAGTTCTTC. Translation gives CASSRGQGNNEQFF. The V and J genes are TRBV2 and TRBJ2-1, with 9 bases matching TRBD1. V trimming: 6 bases; J trimming: 5 bases; junction bases outside the gene matches: 5. The CDR3 runs to 14 residues. Germline V gene lookup returns CDR1 SNHLY and CDR2 FYNNEI.

This chain uses TRBV6-5 with TRBJ1-2; a possible D gene is TRBD1 (5 bases). The V and J ends lost 0 bases and 3 bases respectively, with 14 bases between them. Germline assignment: CDR1 MNHEY and CDR2 SVGAGI. CDR3 length equals 16 residues. CDR3 nucleotide sequence: TGTGCCAGCAGTTACTCCTGGCGGCGCAGGGACTATGGCTACACCTTC. It translates to CASSYSWRRRDYGYTF.

This sequence joins TRBV12-5 and TRBJ1-4; D is uncertain. Trimming removed 0 bases at V and 5 bases at J, with 19 bases between. This CDR3 is 18 amino acids long. Germline V gene lookup returns CDR1 LGHNT and CDR2 FRNRAP. CDR3 in amino acids: CASGLVPDTDGGNEKLFF. DNA of the CDR3: TGTGCTAGTGGTTTGGTTCCTGACACAGATGGAGGGAATGAAAAACTGTTTTTT.

CDR3 bases: TGTGCCACCGCTGGGCAGTACGAGCAGTACTTC. The encoded protein is CATAGQYEQYF. The chain uses TRBV6-4 and TRBJ2-7; D not certain. The CDR3 is 11 residues long. Trimming stripped 10 bases from V and 4 bases from J, with 11 bases between. Germline V CDR1 and CDR2: MRHNA, SNTAGT.

The rearrangement joins TRBV27 to TRBJ2-7, with D possibly called TRBD1 or TRBD2 (5 bases each). The length of the CDR3 is 12 residues. CDR1 is MNHEY and CDR2 is SMNVEV in the germline V gene (reference sequence). Trimming cost V 7 bases and J 5 bases, with 12 bases left between them. The CDR3 region has the DNA TGTGCCAGCACTAGCAGGGAAGACGAGCAGTACTTC. Protein sequence: CASTSREDEQYF.

The chain has TRBV28 and TRBJ2-1; D gene ambiguous. The germline V gene encodes CDR1 MDHEN and CDR2 SYDVKM. The CDR3 spans 15 residues. Between the trimmed V and J ends, which lost 3 bases and 2 bases, there was a span of 11 bases. This CDR3 reads CASSFRLPPYNEQFF. The DNA for the CDR3 is TGTGCCAGCAGTTTCCGGCTACCTCCCTACAATGAGCAGTTCTTC.

The V gene is TRBV5-1, the J gene TRBJ2-1, with TRBD2 matching 7 bases. Germline CDR1 is SGHRS and CDR2 is YFSETQ. J lost 4 bases, V lost 2 bases, and 12 bases had no gene match. This CDR3 is built from 17 residues. For the CDR3, the DNA is TGCGCCAGCAGCTTTTCCCTAGCGGAGCTCCCGTACAATGAGCAGTTCTTC. It is translated as CASSFSLAELPYNEQFF.

V gene TRBV6-5 combines with J gene TRBJ1-2; D uncertain. Germline CDR1 is MNHEY and CDR2 is SVGAGI. This CDR3 comprises 16 residues. Trimming pared 0 bases from V and 4 bases from J, leaving 15 bases between. The CDR3 spells CASSYSVTRRFYGYTF. The CDR3 DNA reads as TGTGCCAGCAGTTACTCTGTGACACGGAGATTCTATGGCTACACCTTC.

This chain links TRBV14 with TRBJ1-4, with D possibly matching TRBD1 (6 bases). The CDR3 runs to 15 residues. The germline gives CDR1 SGHDN, CDR2 FVKESK. V was cut by 0 bases and J by 8 bases, with 13 bases left in between. CDR3 sequence reads: CASSQDLVDREKLFF. DNA of the CDR3: TGTGCCAGCAGCCAAGATCTAGTAGACAGGGAAAAACTGTTTTTT.

CDR3 sequence (DNA): TGTGCCAGCAGTTATCAGTCGGGGACCTACAATGAGCAGTTCTTC. Protein: CASSYQSGTYNEQFF. The J gene is TRBJ2-1, the V gene TRBV6-6; D is possibly TRBD2 (5 bases). V dropped 3 bases and J dropped 2 bases, with 11 bases sitting between them. Germline CDR1 is MNHNY and CDR2 is SVGAGI (reference sequence). The CDR3 contains 15 residues.

This sequence joins TRBV6-1 and TRBJ2-3; D unclear. V lost 4 bases and J lost 2, with 10 bases in between. This CDR3 has 14 residues. CDR1 and CDR2 (germline): MNHNS, SASEGT. CDR3 region: CASSGQIPTDTQYF. Written as DNA, the CDR3 is TGTGCCAGCAGTGGGCAGATTCCCACAGATACGCAGTATTTT.

For the CDR3, the DNA is TGTGCCAGCAGTGTTAGACAGGGGGCACAAAAACACACTGAAGCTTTCTTT. Its translation: CASSVRQGAQKHTEAFF. The rearrangement joins TRBV25-1 to TRBJ1-1, with 10 bases fitting TRBD1. This CDR3 is 17 amino acids long. The germline CDR1 and CDR2 sequences are MGHDK and SYGVNS. The V segment lost 4 bases and the J segment 3 bases; nucleotides outside the gene matches: 11.

The table lists this clone with a count of one. CDR3 protein: CASSLGPGTGESAKNIQYF. Written as DNA, the CDR3 is TGTGCCAGCAGCTTGGGTCCCGGGACAGGGGAGTCGGCCAAAAACATTCAGTACTTC. The genes are TRBV5-6 and TRBJ2-4; TRBD1 matches 10 bases. The CDR3 covers 19 residues. V was clipped by 0 bases and J by 1 base; unmatched bases: 10. Germline V lookup: CDR1 SGHDT, CDR2 YYEEEE.

A single count supports this clone. The V call is TRBV6-5, the J call TRBJ2-2; TRBD2 is a possible D gene (5 bases). The CDR3 has 14 residues. Looked up from germline, CDR1 is MNHEY and CDR2 is SVGAGI. V was cut by 5 bases and J by 3 bases, with 10 bases left in between. The CDR3 sequence: CASSHPRDTGELFF. Written as DNA, the CDR3 is TGTGCCAGCAGTCACCCGAGGGACACCGGGGAGCTGTTTTTT.

V usage is TRBV9 and J usage is TRBJ2-7; 9 bases map to TRBD2. The CDR3 has 15 amino acids. Germline CDR1 SGDLS, CDR2 YYNGEE. Losses at the gene ends were 0 bases for V and 5 bases for J; bases not matched to a gene: 6. CDR3 DNA: TGTGCCAGCAGCGTAGGTAGCGGGAGTTACCACGAGCAGTACTTC. Translated, it gives CASSVGSGSYHEQYF. The entire variable domain, with the rest obtained from reference TRBV9 and TRBJ2-7, is as follows: DSGVTQTPKHLITATGQRVTLRCSPRSGDLSVYWYQQSLDQGLQFLIQYYNGEERAKGNILERFSAQQFPDLHSELNLSSLELGDSALYFCASSVGSGSYHEQYFGPGTRLTVT.

The chain carries TRBV18 and TRBJ1-5, with D tentatively TRBD1 (6 bases). The CDR3 is 17 amino acids. V shed 3 bases and J shed 2 bases, with 17 bases lying between them. CDR1 is KGHSH and CDR2 is LQKENI in the germline V gene. The CDR3 DNA reads as TGTGCCAGCTCACCTGGGACGGTTGGGGGGCGCAATCAGCCCCAGCATTTT. Amino acids: CASSPGTVGGRNQPQHF.

Here the CDR3 DNA reads TGCGCCAGCAGCCAAGGCGGGAACACTGAAGCTTTCTTT. Protein product: CASSQGGNTEAFF. The chain links TRBV4-1 to TRBJ1-1, with D unclear. This CDR3 region has 13 residues. The V end lost 1 base, the J end lost 1 base, and 4 bases lay between the germline ends. Germline loops: CDR1 MGHRA, CDR2 YSYEKL.

The chain combines TRBV7-9 with TRBJ2-7; TRBD2 agrees at 12 bases. V was clipped by 2 bases and J by 0 bases; unmatched bases: 2. The CDR3 covers 16 residues. The germline gives CDR1 SEHNR, CDR2 FQNEAQ (reference sequence). The CDR3 DNA reads as TGTGCCAGCAGCTTAACTAGCGGGAGGAGCTCCTACGAGCAGTACTTC. Protein product: CASSLTSGRSSYEQYF. Complete variable domain (other parts from reference TRBV7-9 and TRBJ2-7): DTGVSQNPRHKITKRGQNVTFRCDPISEHNRLYWYRQTLGQGPEFLTYFQNEAQLEKSRLLSDRFSAERPKGSFSTLEIQRTEQGDSAMYLCASSLTSGRSSYEQYFGPGTRLTVT.

The CDR3 loop reads CASSQERGQMISSGANVLTF. The CDR3 DNA reads as TGTGCCAGCAGCCAAGAGAGGGGACAGATGATAAGCTCTGGGGCCAACGTCCTGACTTTC. V usage is TRBV16 and J usage is TRBJ2-6, with TRBD1 matching over 7 bases. V dropped 2 bases and J dropped 0; count of bases not matched to a gene: 13. CDR1 KGHSY and CDR2 FQNENV come from the germline V gene. This CDR3 spans 20 amino acids. The complete variable domain, with remaining parts taken from reference TRBV16 and TRBJ2-6, reads GEEVAQTPKHLVRGEGQKAKLYCAPIKGHSYVFWYQQVLKNEFKFLISFQNENVFDETGMPKERFSAKCLPNSPCSLEIQATKLEDSAVYFCASSQERGQMISSGANVLTFGAGSRLTVL.